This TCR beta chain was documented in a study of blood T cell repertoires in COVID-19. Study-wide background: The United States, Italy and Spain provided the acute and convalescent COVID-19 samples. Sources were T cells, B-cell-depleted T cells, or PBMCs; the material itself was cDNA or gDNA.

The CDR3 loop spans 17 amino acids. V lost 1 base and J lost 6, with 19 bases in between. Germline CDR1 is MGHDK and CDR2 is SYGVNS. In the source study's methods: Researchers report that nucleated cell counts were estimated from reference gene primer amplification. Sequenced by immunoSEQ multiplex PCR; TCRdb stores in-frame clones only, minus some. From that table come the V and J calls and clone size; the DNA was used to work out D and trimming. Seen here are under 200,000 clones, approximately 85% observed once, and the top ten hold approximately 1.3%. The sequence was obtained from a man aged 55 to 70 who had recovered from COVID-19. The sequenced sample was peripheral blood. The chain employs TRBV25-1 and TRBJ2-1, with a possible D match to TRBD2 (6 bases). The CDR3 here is CASSELGGTGPFNEQFF. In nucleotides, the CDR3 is TGTGCCAGCAGTGAATTGGGCGGGACTGGCCCCTTCAATGAGCAGTTCTTC.